Each of the 32 T cell receptor beta chains below was sequenced from the same sample in a study of blood T cell repertoires in COVID-19. TCRdb keeps only in-frame clones here, not all; method: immunoSEQ multiplex PCR. The sample has over 100,000 clones, around four fifths seen once; the top ten hold 15% to 20%. Material: peripheral blood. The receptors stem from a woman aged 60 to 75 with acute or convalescent COVID-19.

This sequence joins TRBV4-1 and TRBJ2-3, with TRBD2 identical over 8 bases. Germline values: CDR1 MGHRA, CDR2 YSYEKL. The V segment lost 4 bases and the J segment 4 bases; nucleotides outside the gene matches: 19. This CDR3 has 19 amino acids. The CDR3 protein is CASSRMGGSGDPSADTQYF. The CDR3 coding sequence is TGCGCCAGCAGCCGGATGGGGGGTAGCGGGGACCCTAGTGCAGATACGCAGTATTTT.

This clone was observed a handful of times. V is TRBV28 and J is TRBJ1-2, with D perhaps matching TRBD1 (6 bases). CDR1 and CDR2 from the germline V gene are MDHEN and SYDVKM. Trimming left V 4 bases short and J 8 bases short, with 14 bases between. The CDR3 runs 13 residues. The CDR3 DNA sequence: TGTGCCAGCAGTTCCAGGGAAGACAGGGGCTACACCTTC. It encodes CASSSREDRGYTF.

The rearrangement links TRBV5-4 to TRBJ2-1; 12 positions match TRBD2. Germline CDR1 and CDR2: SGHNT and YYREEE (reference sequence). The V and J ends lost 3 bases and 7 bases, in that order; junction bases with no gene match: 5. The CDR3 extends over 15 amino acids. The DNA for the CDR3 is TGTGCCAGCAGCTACCCTAGCGGGGGGGTAAATGAGCAGTTCTTC. This gives the protein CASSYPSGGVNEQFF.

The chain employs TRBV23-1 and TRBJ2-1; 16 nucleotides align to TRBD2. TRBV23-1 is an ORF for which the function is uncertain. The CDR3 length is 21 residues. The V segment lost 0 bases and the J segment 4 bases; nucleotides outside the gene matches: 12. CDR3 coding DNA: TGCGCCAGCAGTCAATCTTGTCGCGGGACTAGCGGGAGGGCCCGTTACAATGAGCAGTTCTTC. Translating it yields CASSQSCRGTSGRARYNEQFF.

The chain couples TRBV6-1 to TRBJ2-3, with unresolved D. The CDR3 is made up of 13 amino acids. Germline V lookup: CDR1 MNHNS, CDR2 SASEGT. V was cut by 0 bases and J by 5 bases, with 6 bases left in between. CDR3 loop: CASSEAFRDTQYF. Here the CDR3 DNA reads TGTGCCAGCAGTGAAGCGTTTAGAGATACGCAGTATTTT.

A single count supports this clone. The chain links TRBV2 to TRBJ2-7; 8 bases agree with TRBD1. V was pared by 1 base and J by 6 bases, with 2 bases of the junction left unmatched. The CDR3 loop spans 13 amino acids. Germline CDR1 SNHLY, CDR2 FYNNEI. CDR3 in amino acids: CASSEETGVEQYF. The CDR3 DNA sequence: TGTGCCAGCAGTGAAGAGACAGGGGTCGAGCAGTACTTC. Using reference TRBV2 and TRBJ2-7 for the parts outside the CDR3, the full variable domain is EPEVTQTPSHQVTQMGQEVILRCVPISNHLYFYWYRQILGQKVEFLVSFYNNEISEKSEIFDDQFSVERPDGSNFTLKIRSTKLEDSAMYFCASSEETGVEQYFGPGTRLTVT.

J is TRBJ1-5 and V is TRBV27; D may be TRBD1 (5 bases). The CDR3 consists of 15 residues. V was clipped by 3 bases and J by 0 bases, with 9 bases between them. The germline CDR1 and CDR2 sequences are MNHEY and SMNVEV (reference sequence). In nucleotides, the CDR3 is TGTGCCAGCAGTTTTGGAAGGGGTAGCAATCAGCCCCAGCATTTT. Translation: CASSFGRGSNQPQHF.

The chain links TRBV10-2 to TRBJ1-1; no firm D call. The CDR3 has 14 residues. The germline V gene has CDR1 WSHSY and CDR2 SAAADI. V lost 8 bases and J 9 bases, leaving 22 bases between the germline ends. Here the CDR3 reads CASAQDRGILKAFF. For the CDR3, the DNA is TGCGCCAGCGCGCAAGACCGCGGGATACTAAAAGCTTTCTTT.

As concerns this clone: This CDR3 is also generated by other DNA sequences in the sample. This chain links TRBV18 with TRBJ1-2; D ambiguous. Trimming left V 6 bases short and J 8 bases short, with 19 bases between. Germline assignment: CDR1 KGHSH and CDR2 LQKENI. The CDR3 totals 14 residues. CDR3 loop: CASSLNGEGNGYTF. Written as DNA, the CDR3 is TGTGCCAGCTCCCTCAACGGGGAAGGGAACGGCTACACCTTC.

The chain links TRBV18 to TRBJ1-1; 7 nucleotides align to TRBD1. Trimming removed 6 bases from V and 1 base from J; junction bases left unmatched: 5. Germline V lookup: CDR1 KGHSH, CDR2 LQKENI. This CDR3 is built from 14 residues. The CDR3 spells CASSSGTENTEAFF. The CDR3 DNA reads TGTGCCAGCTCGTCCGGGACAGAGAACACTGAAGCTTTCTTT.

This chain connects TRBV10-2 to TRBJ2-1; 9 positions agree with TRBD1. Germline loops: CDR1 WSHSY, CDR2 SAAADI. The CDR3 spans 16 residues. Unmatched junction bases numbered 11, after V lost 5 bases and J lost 6 bases. CDR3 nucleotide sequence: TGCGCCAGCAGTTTACTGGGACAGGGAGGCCGCAATGAGCAGTTCTTC. Translated, it gives CASSLLGQGGRNEQFF.

As for this clone: This CDR3 is also generated by other DNA sequences in the sample. The rearrangement uses TRBV28 and TRBJ1-5; no clear D. Per germline, CDR1 MDHEN and CDR2 SYDVKM. The V end lost 5 bases, the J end lost 3 bases, and 11 bases lay between the germline ends. The length of the CDR3 is 14 residues. CDR3 sequence: CASSPTGNNQPQHF. The DNA of the CDR3 is TGTGCCAGCAGTCCGACGGGGAACAATCAGCCCCAGCATTTT.

The chain has TRBV2 and TRBJ2-1; the D is unclear. This CDR3 region has 14 residues. CDR1 and CDR2 (germline): SNHLY, FYNNEI. V lost 8 bases, J lost 0 bases, and 11 bases lay in between. The CDR3 DNA reads as TGTGCCAGCCTCAGGCTTAGCTCCTACAATGAGCAGTTCTTC. Translated, it gives CASLRLSSYNEQFF.

This clone was picked up a small number of times. Other nucleotide sequences in the sample specify the same CDR3. This rearrangement joins TRBV5-4 to TRBJ1-2; D gene unclear. Germline CDR1 and CDR2: SGHNT and YYREEE (reference sequence). Trimming took 0 bases from V and 2 from J, leaving 8 bases between them. This CDR3 comprises 14 residues. Here the CDR3 reads CASSLAGENYGYTF. DNA of the CDR3: TGTGCCAGCAGCTTGGCCGGGGAAAACTATGGCTACACCTTC.

The rearrangement joins TRBV28 to TRBJ1-5; 12 bases align to TRBD1. Germline trimming cut 5 bases from V and 6 bases from J; bases unmatched to any gene: 8. This CDR3 contains 16 residues. Germline CDR1 is MDHEN and CDR2 is SYDVKM. CDR3 region: CASSDPGTGGGQPQHF. The CDR3 DNA reads TGTGCCAGCAGTGACCCCGGGACAGGGGGCGGTCAGCCCCAGCATTTT.

V is TRBV7-2 and J is TRBJ2-7, with 8 positions matching TRBD2. This CDR3 has 16 amino acids. CDR1 and CDR2 (germline): SGHTA, FQGNSA. J gave up 6 bases and V 0 bases, and 10 bases lay outside the gene matches. The CDR3 nucleotides are TGTGCCAGCAGCTTAGCGGGAACGGGAGGGGGTGGCGAGCAGTACTTC. It encodes CASSLAGTGGGGEQYF.

The genes are TRBV4-3 and TRBJ2-1; 8 bases align to TRBD2. Germline loops: CDR1 LGHNA, CDR2 YSLEER. The CDR3 is 17 amino acids. Trimming removed 0 bases from V and 9 bases from J; junction bases left unmatched: 13. CDR3 bases: TGCGCCAGCAGCCAAGACCAACCCCCGGGAGGGCATGGTGAGCAGTTCTTC. Its protein is CASSQDQPPGGHGEQFF.

Here the CDR3 reads CASSFVTPGERYGYTF. Written as DNA, the CDR3 is TGTGCCAGCAGCTTTGTAACCCCAGGGGAAAGGTATGGCTACACCTTC. The chain has TRBV5-6 and TRBJ1-2; TRBD1 might be the D (6 bases). The CDR3 is 16 residues long. Trimming pared 2 bases from V and 5 bases from J, leaving 19 bases between. Germline CDR1 and CDR2: SGHDT and YYEEEE.

The chain carries TRBV5-4 and TRBJ2-2, with a tentative D call TRBD2 (6 bases). CDR1 is SGHNT, CDR2 YYREEE, per germline (reference sequence). Trimming pared 1 base from V and 1 base from J, leaving 8 bases between. The CDR3 is 15 residues long. In DNA, the CDR3 is TGTGCCAGCAGCTTGATAGCGGAGAACACCGGGGAGCTGTTTTTT. This sequence encodes CASSLIAENTGELFF.

The rearrangement joins TRBV30 to TRBJ1-4; D gene unclear. The germline CDR1 and CDR2 sequences are GTSNPN and SVGIG (reference sequence). The ends were cut back, 5 bases at V and 4 bases at J, with 11 bases in the middle. CDR3 length: 13 amino acids. The CDR3 loop reads CAWQAGSNEKLFF. The DNA of the CDR3 is TGTGCCTGGCAGGCGGGGAGTAATGAAAAACTGTTTTTT.

The chain is built from TRBV6-1 and TRBJ1-6; unclear D gene. Per the germline V gene, CDR1 is MNHNS and CDR2 is SASEGT. V was shortened by 2 bases and J by 9 bases, with 11 bases between the two germline ends. The CDR3 spans 14 residues. The CDR3 is CASSEHRFSSPLHF. CDR3 nucleotide sequence: TGTGCCAGCAGTGAACATAGATTTAGTTCACCCCTCCACTTT.

V is TRBV7-2 and J is TRBJ1-3; D is undetermined. In germline, CDR1 is SGHTA, CDR2 FQGNSA. V was clipped by 7 bases and J by 2 bases, with 12 bases between them. The CDR3 spans 14 residues. The CDR3 reads CASKERSPGNTIYF. In DNA form, the CDR3 reads TGTGCCAGCAAGGAGCGGTCCCCTGGAAACACCATATATTTT.

This sequence joins TRBV27 and TRBJ2-2; 12 bases match TRBD2. The CDR3 runs 18 residues. V shed 6 bases, J shed 4 bases, and the junction held 12 bases outside the gene matches. Germline V gene sequence: CDR1 MNHEY, CDR2 SMNVEV (reference sequence). The CDR3: CASSPAALAGGATGELFF. The CDR3 DNA reads as TGTGCCAGCAGCCCGGCAGCTCTAGCGGGAGGGGCCACCGGGGAGCTGTTTTTT.

The V and J genes are TRBV6-2 or TRBV6-3 and TRBJ2-7; D is perhaps TRBD1 (5 bases). CDR1 MNHEY and CDR2 SVGEGT come from the germline V gene. The CDR3 runs to 13 residues. The ends were cut back, 4 bases at V and 5 bases at J, with 12 bases in the middle. This CDR3 is CASSLGAVNEQYF. In DNA, the CDR3 is TGTGCCAGCAGTTTAGGGGCAGTGAACGAGCAGTACTTC.

The rearrangement uses TRBV10-2 and TRBJ1-6; D gene unclear. There are 14 residues in the CDR3. V lost 0 bases and J lost 10, with 10 bases in between. Germline V gene sequence: CDR1 WSHSY, CDR2 SAAADI. CDR3 DNA: TGCGCCAGCAGTGAGTCCCATCTTAGCTCACCCCTCCACTTT. Its protein is CASSESHLSSPLHF.

The chain is built from TRBV20-1 and TRBJ1-1, with TRBD1 matching 8 bases. Germline V gene lookup returns CDR1 DFQATT and CDR2 SNEGSKA (reference sequence). V gave up 5 bases and J gave up 9 bases; unmatched junction bases: 5. There are 11 residues in the CDR3. CDR3: CSAWDRQQAFF. CDR3 nucleotide sequence: TGCAGTGCTTGGGACAGGCAACAAGCTTTCTTT.

V is TRBV28 and J is TRBJ1-2; tentatively, D is TRBD1 (5 bases). The germline V gene encodes CDR1 MDHEN and CDR2 SYDVKM. CDR3 size: 14 residues. Trimming left V 1 base short and J 2 bases short, with 8 bases between. CDR3 in amino acids: CASSLSDRNYGYTF. The CDR3 bases are TGTGCCAGCAGTTTATCTGACAGAAACTATGGCTACACCTTC.

The chain recombines TRBV5-8 with TRBJ2-4; D may be TRBD1 (5 bases). The CDR3 is 17 amino acids. The V end lost 0 bases, the J end lost 2 bases, and 15 bases lay between the germline ends. CDR1 is SGHTS, CDR2 YDEGEE, per germline. CDR3 DNA: TGTGCCAGCAGCTTGGGCAGGGCCCGACCCCCCAAAAACATTCAGTACTTC. It encodes CASSLGRARPPKNIQYF.

This clone was observed once. The chain couples TRBV29-1 to TRBJ2-7; 8 bases fit TRBD2. After removal of 4 bases from V and 2 bases from J, the junction contained 10 bases not matched to a gene. The germline V gene has CDR1 SQVTM and CDR2 ANQGSEA. The CDR3 has 15 amino acids. CDR3 sequence (DNA): TGCAGCGTTGCGGGACTAGGGATCGTACCCTACGAGCAGTACTTC. This translates into CSVAGLGIVPYEQYF.

The V and J genes are TRBV19 and TRBJ1-5; no firm D call. The CDR3 spans 13 residues. V was cut by 5 bases and J by 9 bases, with 14 bases left in between. CDR1 and CDR2 (germline): LNHDA, SQIVND (reference sequence). In DNA form, the CDR3 reads TGTGCCAGTAGTTTAGTCGGGTCGGGGCCCCAGCATTTT. Its translation is CASSLVGSGPQHF.

The gene calls are TRBV5-4 and TRBJ2-5; 8 bases line up with TRBD1. CDR3 length equals 15 residues. With V trimmed by 2 bases and J by 4 bases, 7 bases remained unmatched. Germline V gene data show CDR1 as SGHNT and CDR2 as YYREEE (reference sequence). The CDR3 spells CASSLTTGAGETQYF. CDR3 nucleotides: TGTGCCAGCAGCTTAACGACAGGGGCCGGAGAGACCCAGTACTTC.

The chain joins TRBV5-6 to TRBJ2-2; possible D gene TRBD1, 6 bases. The CDR3 has 16 amino acids. Germline V gene sequence: CDR1 SGHDT, CDR2 YYEEEE. The V gene lost 4 bases and the J gene lost 2 bases, with 15 bases spanning the gap. The CDR3 DNA sequence: TGTGCCAGCAGCCGTGGGGCCAGGGGTAACACCGGGGAGCTGTTTTTT. This encodes CASSRGARGNTGELFF.